The subject of this entry is one TCR beta chain. Antigen unknown. Unique molecular identifiers tagged the TCR beta cDNA libraries. TCRdb ran MiXCR on the PCR reads and lists one entry per CDR3 protein. The table records some 800,000 distinct CDR3 sequences, 35% to 55% of them present only once. This entry comes from a study of post-analysis software for immune sequencing data. Notes on the study in general: Those with multiple sclerosis, the patient group, showed significantly lower normalized Chao1 diversity than controls.

This clonotype originated in a girl aged 10 to 17 with multiple sclerosis. Source material: blood.

CDR3: CASSQEVRSRNGYTF. CDR3 nucleotides: TGCGCCAGCAGCCAAGAAGTCCGGTCACGAAATGGCTACACCTTC. This chain connects TRBV4-3 to TRBJ1-2, with no clear D. Germline V gives CDR1 LGHNA, CDR2 YSLEER. The CDR3 has 15 residues. V was clipped by 0 bases and J by 6 bases, with 14 bases between them.